This T cell receptor beta chain was retrieved from a study of blood T cell repertoires in COVID-19. Overall study: The samples span acute and convalescent COVID-19 from the United States, Italy and Spain. T cells, B-cell-depleted T cells, or PBMCs provided the cDNA or gDNA that served as material.

Original data processing: Nucleated cell counts were estimated from reference gene primer amplification. Assay: immunoSEQ multiplex PCR; the TCRdb copy retains only in-frame clones and omits some. The V and J calls and clone size come from that table; D and trimming were worked out from the DNA. The table has about 42,000 clones, roughly nine tenths seen once. CDR3 length equals 15 residues. V was cut by 5 bases and J by 4 bases, with 17 bases left in between. Germline values: CDR1 SGHAT, CDR2 FQNNGV. Sequenced input: peripheral blood. The receptor comes from a human donor in a cohort sampled during active COVID-19. The gene calls are TRBV11-2 and TRBJ1-1; the D gene is possibly TRBD1 (5 bases). The CDR3 reads CASSVDSLVPTEAFF. The CDR3 bases are TGTGCCAGCAGCGTCGACAGCTTAGTGCCCACTGAAGCTTTCTTT.